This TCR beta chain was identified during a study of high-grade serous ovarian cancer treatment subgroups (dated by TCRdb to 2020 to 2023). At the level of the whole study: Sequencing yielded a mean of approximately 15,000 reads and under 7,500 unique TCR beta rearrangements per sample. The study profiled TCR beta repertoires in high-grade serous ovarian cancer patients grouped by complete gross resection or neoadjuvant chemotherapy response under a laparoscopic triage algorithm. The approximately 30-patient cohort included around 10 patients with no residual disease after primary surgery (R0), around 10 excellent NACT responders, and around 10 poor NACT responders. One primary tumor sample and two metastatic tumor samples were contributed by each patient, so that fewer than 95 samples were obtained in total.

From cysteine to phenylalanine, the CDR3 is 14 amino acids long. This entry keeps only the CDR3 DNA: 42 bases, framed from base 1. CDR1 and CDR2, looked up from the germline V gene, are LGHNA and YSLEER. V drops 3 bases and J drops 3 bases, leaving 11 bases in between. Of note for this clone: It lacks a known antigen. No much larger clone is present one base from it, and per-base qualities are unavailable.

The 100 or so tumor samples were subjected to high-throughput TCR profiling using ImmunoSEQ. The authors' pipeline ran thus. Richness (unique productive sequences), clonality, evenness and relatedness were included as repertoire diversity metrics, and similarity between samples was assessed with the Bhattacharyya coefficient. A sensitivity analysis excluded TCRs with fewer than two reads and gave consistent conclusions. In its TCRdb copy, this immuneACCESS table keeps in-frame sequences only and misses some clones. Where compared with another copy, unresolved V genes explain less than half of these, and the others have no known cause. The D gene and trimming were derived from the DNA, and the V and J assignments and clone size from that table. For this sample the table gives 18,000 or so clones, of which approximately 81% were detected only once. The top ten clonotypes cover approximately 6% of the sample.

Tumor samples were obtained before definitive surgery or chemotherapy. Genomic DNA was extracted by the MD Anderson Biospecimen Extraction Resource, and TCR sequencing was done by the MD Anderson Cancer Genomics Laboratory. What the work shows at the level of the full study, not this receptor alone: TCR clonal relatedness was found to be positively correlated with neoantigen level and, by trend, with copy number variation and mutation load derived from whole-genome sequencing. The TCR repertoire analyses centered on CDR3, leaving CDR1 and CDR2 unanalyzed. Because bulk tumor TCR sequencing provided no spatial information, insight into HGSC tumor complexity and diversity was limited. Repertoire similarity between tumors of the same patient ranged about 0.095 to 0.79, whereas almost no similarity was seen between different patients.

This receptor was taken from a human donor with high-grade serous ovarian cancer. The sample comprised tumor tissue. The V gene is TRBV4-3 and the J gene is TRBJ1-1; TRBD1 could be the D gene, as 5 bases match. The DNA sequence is TGCGCCAGCAGCCATTACGGGGCCGACACTGAAGCTTTCTTT. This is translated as CASSHYGADTEAFF.